In this sample, the clone carrying this T cell receptor beta chain turned up a few times. Its antigen is still unknown. RNA transcripts yielded amplified TCR beta CDR3 regions. The HTBI primer set served for first-round RT-PCR of the TCR CDR3. TCRdb passed the multiplex PCR reads through MiXCR, listing each CDR3 protein once. The sample consists of hundreds of thousands of distinct CDR3 sequences, about 20% of them appearing once. Investigators excluded patients with uncontrolled infection, other autoimmune disease, pregnancy or lactation. This sample stems from a study of T cells in Graves' hyperthyroidism and ophthalmopathy. Whole-study results and caveats: Most thyroid clonotypes expanded above 0.001 appeared in blood too. Before onset, by a median of around 6.4 months, the model predicted ophthalmopathy.

The sequenced material came from blood. This receptor was obtained from a man aged 35-49 years with Graves' ophthalmopathy.

The DNA for the CDR3 is TGTGCCAGCTCACCACTCGGCGAAAATTCACCCCTCCACTTT. It is translated as CASSPLGENSPLHF. The chain carries TRBV18 and TRBJ1-6; D is unresolved. Germline loops: CDR1 KGHSH, CDR2 LQKENI. The CDR3 is 14 residues long. V lost 1 base, J lost 7 bases, and 8 bases lay in between.